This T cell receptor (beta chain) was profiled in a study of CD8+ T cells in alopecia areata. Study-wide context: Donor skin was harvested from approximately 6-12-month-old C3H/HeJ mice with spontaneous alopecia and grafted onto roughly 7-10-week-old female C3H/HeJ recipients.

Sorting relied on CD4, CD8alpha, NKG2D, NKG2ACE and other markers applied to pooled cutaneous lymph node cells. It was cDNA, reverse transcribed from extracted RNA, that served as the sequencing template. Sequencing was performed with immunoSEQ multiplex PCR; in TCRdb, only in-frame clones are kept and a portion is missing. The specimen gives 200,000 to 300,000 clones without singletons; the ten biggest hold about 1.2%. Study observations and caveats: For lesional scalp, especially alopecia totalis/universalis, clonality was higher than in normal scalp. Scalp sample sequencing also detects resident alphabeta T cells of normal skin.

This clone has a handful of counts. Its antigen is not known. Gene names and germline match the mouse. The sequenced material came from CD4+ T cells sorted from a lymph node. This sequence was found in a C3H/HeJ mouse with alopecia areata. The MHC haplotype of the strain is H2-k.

The chain's CDR3 is CASSPGTGSAETLYF. CDR3 DNA (partial): TGTGCCAGCAGTCCCGGGACAGGGAGTGCAGAA. The chain combines TRBV13-3 with TRBJ2-3, with 9 bases that match TRBD1. The read is 4 residues too short to cover the CDR3 end, so that end is filled in from the germline J gene. Germline values: CDR1 NNHDY, CDR2 SYVADS. After removal of 4 bases from V and 0 bases from J, the junction contained 3 bases not matched to a gene. The CDR3 is 15 amino acids.